These 3 T cell receptor beta chains originate from one sample sequenced in a study of shared clonotypes between healthy human individuals. Assay used: immunoSEQ multiplex PCR; TCRdb lists only in-frame clones, some missing. This sample carries under 850,000 clones, 55% to 80% of them seen once, and the ten largest clones take under 2%. Material for sequencing was memory CD4+ T cells sorted from blood. Subset meaning: CD45RA-negative fraction. The receptors shown here come from a woman aged 25 to 45 in good health.

The chain joins TRBV5-5 to TRBJ2-3, with TRBD2 matching over 7 bases. The length of the CDR3 is 15 residues. Trimming at V came to 0 bases and at J to 4 bases, leaving 5 bases not matched to a gene. The germline V gene encodes CDR1 SGHKS and CDR2 YYEKEE (reference sequence). Here the CDR3 DNA reads TGTGCCAGCAGCTTGGCCGGGGGAGGGGCAGATACGCAGTATTTT. This translates into CASSLAGGGADTQYF.

This sequence joins TRBV30 and TRBJ2-2, with 9 bases identical to TRBD1. Unmatched junction bases numbered 18, after V lost 8 bases and J lost 8 bases. CDR1 GTSNPN and CDR2 SVGIG come from the germline V gene (reference sequence). This CDR3 is 16 amino acids long. The chain's CDR3 is CAGDRGTMRERGELFF. The CDR3 nucleotides are TGTGCCGGCGACAGGGGGACGATGAGGGAGCGTGGGGAGCTGTTTTTT.

V usage is TRBV6-5 and J usage is TRBJ1-2; D is possibly TRBD1 (5 bases). From germline, CDR1 is MNHEY and CDR2 SVGAGI. The CDR3 spans 15 residues. V was shortened by 2 bases and J by 7 bases, with 17 bases between the two germline ends. The CDR3 region has the DNA TGTGCCAGCAGTTACACCTACACAGGAGAGGGTGGCTACACCTTC. The encoded protein is CASSYTYTGEGGYTF.